This entry lists 2 T cell receptor beta chains sequenced from one sample in a study of blood T cell repertoires in COVID-19. Data came from immunoSEQ multiplex PCR; TCRdb stores just in-frame clones and leaves some out. The table has 100,000 to 150,000 clones, about 86% seen once. Material: peripheral blood. The receptor set was obtained from a woman aged 45-59 years with acute or convalescent COVID-19.

This chain links TRBV5-1 with TRBJ1-1; weak D call: TRBD1 (6 bases). The CDR3 spans 12 residues. V dropped 4 bases and J dropped 10 bases, with 14 bases sitting between them. The germline CDR1 and CDR2 sequences are SGHRS and YFSETQ. CDR3 protein: CASSGDRPGAFF. Written as DNA, the CDR3 is TGCGCCAGCAGCGGCGACAGGCCTGGAGCTTTCTTT.

This chain uses TRBV9 with TRBJ2-4; possibly TRBD1 for D (6 bases). Germline loops: CDR1 SGDLS, CDR2 YYNGEE. The CDR3 is 15 amino acids. Deletions cut 7 bases from V and 2 bases from J, with 16 bases between. CDR3 in amino acids: CASSPTGITKNIQYF. The CDR3 nucleotides are TGTGCCAGCTCCCCTACAGGGATTACCAAAAACATTCAGTACTTC.